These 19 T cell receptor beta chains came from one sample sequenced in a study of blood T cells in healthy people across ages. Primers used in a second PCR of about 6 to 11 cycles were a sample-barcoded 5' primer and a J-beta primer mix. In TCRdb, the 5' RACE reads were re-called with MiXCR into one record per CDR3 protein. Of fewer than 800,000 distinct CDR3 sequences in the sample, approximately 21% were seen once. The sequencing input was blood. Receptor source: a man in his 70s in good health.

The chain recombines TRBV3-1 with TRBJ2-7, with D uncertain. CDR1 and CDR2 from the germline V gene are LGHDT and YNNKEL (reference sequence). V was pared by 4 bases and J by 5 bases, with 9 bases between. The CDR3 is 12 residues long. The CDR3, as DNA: TGTGCCAGCAGCCTGGGTCTCCACGAGCAGTACTTC. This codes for CASSLGLHEQYF.

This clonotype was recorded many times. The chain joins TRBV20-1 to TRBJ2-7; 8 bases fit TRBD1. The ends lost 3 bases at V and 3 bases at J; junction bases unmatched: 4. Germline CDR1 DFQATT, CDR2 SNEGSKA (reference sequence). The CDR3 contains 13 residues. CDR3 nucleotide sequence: TGCAGTGCTAGCACGGACAGGGACTACGAGCAGTACTTC. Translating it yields CSASTDRDYEQYF.

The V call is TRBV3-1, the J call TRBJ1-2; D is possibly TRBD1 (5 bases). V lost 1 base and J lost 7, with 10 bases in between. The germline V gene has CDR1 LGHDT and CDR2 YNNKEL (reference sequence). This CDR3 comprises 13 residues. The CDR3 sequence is CASSQVGTGGYTF. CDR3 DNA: TGTGCCAGCAGCCAAGTGGGGACCGGTGGCTACACCTTC. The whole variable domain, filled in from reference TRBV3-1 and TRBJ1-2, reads DTAVSQTPKYLVTQMGNDKSIKCEQNLGHDTMYWYKQDSKKFLKIMFSYNNKELIINETVPNRFSPKSPDKAHLNLHINSLELGDSAVYFCASSQVGTGGYTFGSGTRLTVV.

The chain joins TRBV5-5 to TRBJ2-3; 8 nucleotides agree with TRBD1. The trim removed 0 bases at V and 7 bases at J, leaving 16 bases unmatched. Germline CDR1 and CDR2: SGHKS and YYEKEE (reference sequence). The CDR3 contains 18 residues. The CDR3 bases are TGTGCCAGCAGCTTGGATACCCCCGGGAGACAGGGGCGTAATACGCAGTATTTT. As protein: CASSLDTPGRQGRNTQYF. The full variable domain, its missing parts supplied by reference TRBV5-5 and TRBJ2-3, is DAGVTQSPTHLIKTRGQQVTLRCSPISGHKSVSWYQQVLGQGPQFIFQYYEKEERGRGNFPDRFSARQFPNYSSELNVNALLLGDSALYLCASSLDTPGRQGRNTQYFGPGTRLTVL.

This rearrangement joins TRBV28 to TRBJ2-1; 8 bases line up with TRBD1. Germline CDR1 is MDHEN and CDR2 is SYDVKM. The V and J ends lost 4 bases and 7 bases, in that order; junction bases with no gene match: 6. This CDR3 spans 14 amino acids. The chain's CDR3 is CASSSSGTGNEQFF. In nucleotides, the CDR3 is TGTGCCAGCAGTTCCTCCGGGACAGGTAATGAGCAGTTCTTC.

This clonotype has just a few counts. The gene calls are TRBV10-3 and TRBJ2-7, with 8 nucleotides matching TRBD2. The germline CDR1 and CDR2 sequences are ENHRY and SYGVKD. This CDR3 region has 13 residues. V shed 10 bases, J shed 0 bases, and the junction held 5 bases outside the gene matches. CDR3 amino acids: CASSGTSSYEQYF. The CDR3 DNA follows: TGTGCCAGCTCCGGGACTAGCTCCTACGAGCAGTACTTC.

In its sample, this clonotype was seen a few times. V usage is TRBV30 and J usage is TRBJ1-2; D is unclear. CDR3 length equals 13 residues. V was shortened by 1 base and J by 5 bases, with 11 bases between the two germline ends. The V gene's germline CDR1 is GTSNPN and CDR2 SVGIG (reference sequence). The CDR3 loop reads CAWSEQSGYGYTF. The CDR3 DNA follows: TGTGCCTGGAGTGAACAGTCGGGTTATGGCTACACCTTC.

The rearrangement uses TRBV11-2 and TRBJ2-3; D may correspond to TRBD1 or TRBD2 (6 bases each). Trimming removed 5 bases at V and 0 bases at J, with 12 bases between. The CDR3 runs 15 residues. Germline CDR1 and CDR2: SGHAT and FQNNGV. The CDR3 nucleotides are TGTGCCAGCAGCCGAGGGGGGAGCAGCACAGATACGCAGTATTTT. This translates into CASSRGGSSTDTQYF. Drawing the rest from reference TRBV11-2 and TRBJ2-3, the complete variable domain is EAGVAQSPRYKIIEKRQSVAFWCNPISGHATLYWYQQILGQGPKLLIQFQNNGVVDDSQLPKDRFSAERLKGVDSTLKIQPAKLEDSAVYLCASSRGGSSTDTQYFGPGTRLTVL.

In DNA, the CDR3 is TGTGCCAGCAGTCCAGGGTTCCCAGAAGAAAAACTGTTTTTT. Residues: CASSPGFPEEKLFF. The rearrangement uses TRBV6-5 and TRBJ1-4; weak D call: TRBD1 (5 bases). The V end was cut by 5 bases, the J end by 8 bases, with 15 bases between. The CDR3 loop spans 14 amino acids. Looked up from germline, CDR1 is MNHEY and CDR2 is SVGAGI.

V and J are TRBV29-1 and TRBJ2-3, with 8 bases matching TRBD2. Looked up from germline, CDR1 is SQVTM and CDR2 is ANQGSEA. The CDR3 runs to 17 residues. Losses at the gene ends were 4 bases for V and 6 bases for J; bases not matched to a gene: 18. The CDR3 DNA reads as TGCAGCGTTGGTGTTCGGTTAGCGGGGACTTACTGGGATACGCAGTATTTT. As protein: CSVGVRLAGTYWDTQYF.

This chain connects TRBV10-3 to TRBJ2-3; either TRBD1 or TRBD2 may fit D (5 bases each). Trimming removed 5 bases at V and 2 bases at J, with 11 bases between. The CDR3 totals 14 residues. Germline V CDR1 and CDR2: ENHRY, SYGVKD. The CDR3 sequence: CAISIQGPTDTQYF. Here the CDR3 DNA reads TGTGCCATCAGTATCCAGGGACCCACAGATACGCAGTATTTT.

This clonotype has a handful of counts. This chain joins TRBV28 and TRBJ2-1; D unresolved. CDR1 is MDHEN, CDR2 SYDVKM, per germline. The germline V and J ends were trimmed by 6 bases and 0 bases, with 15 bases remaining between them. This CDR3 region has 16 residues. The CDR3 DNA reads TGTGCCAGCAGGTCGTCTAGGATCGACTCCTACAATGAGCAGTTCTTC. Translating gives CASRSSRIDSYNEQFF. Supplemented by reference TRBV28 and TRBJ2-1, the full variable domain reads DVKVTQSSRYLVKRTGEKVFLECVQDMDHENMFWYRQDPGLGLRLIYFSYDVKMKEKGDIPEGYSVSREKKERFSLILESASTNQTSMYLCASRSSRIDSYNEQFFGPGTRLTVL.

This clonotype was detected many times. The CDR3 is CSAPRGAYEQYF. In DNA, the CDR3 is TGCAGTGCCCCCCGGGGCGCCTACGAGCAGTACTTC. The rearrangement uses TRBV20-1 and TRBJ2-7; perhaps D is TRBD1 or TRBD2 (5 bases each). V lost 6 bases and J 2 bases, leaving 11 bases between the germline ends. Looked up from germline, CDR1 is DFQATT and CDR2 is SNEGSKA (reference sequence). The CDR3 loop spans 12 amino acids.

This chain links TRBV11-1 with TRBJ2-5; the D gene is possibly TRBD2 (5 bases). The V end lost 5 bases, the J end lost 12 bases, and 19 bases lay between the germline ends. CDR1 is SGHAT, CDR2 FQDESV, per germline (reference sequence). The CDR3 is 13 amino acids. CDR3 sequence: CASSPLEPGSEYF. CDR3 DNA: TGTGCCAGCAGCCCCTTAGAGCCGGGGTCGGAGTACTTC.

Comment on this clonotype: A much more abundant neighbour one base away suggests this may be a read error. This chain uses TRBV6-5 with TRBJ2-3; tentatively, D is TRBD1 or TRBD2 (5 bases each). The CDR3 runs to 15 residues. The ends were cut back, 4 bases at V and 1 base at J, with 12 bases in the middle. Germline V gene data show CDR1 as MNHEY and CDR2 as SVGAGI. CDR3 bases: TGTGCCAGCAGTTCCCCAGGGAGAGGCACAGATACGCAGTATTTT. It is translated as CASSSPGRGTDTQYF.

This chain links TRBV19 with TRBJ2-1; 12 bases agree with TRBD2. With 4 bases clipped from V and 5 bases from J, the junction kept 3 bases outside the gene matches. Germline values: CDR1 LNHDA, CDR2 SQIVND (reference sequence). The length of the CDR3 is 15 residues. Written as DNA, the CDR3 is TGTGCCAGTAGTAAGACTAGCGGGGGAGACAATGAGCAGTTCTTC. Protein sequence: CASSKTSGGDNEQFF.

The CDR3 sequence: CSASVTSGTRGEQFF. CDR3 nucleotide sequence: TGCAGTGCTAGTGTGACTAGCGGGACTAGGGGTGAGCAGTTCTTC. The V call is TRBV20-1, the J call TRBJ2-1, with 11 bases that match TRBD2. The CDR3 consists of 15 residues. J lost 9 bases, V lost 3 bases, and 10 bases had no gene match. CDR1 is DFQATT, CDR2 SNEGSKA, per germline (reference sequence).

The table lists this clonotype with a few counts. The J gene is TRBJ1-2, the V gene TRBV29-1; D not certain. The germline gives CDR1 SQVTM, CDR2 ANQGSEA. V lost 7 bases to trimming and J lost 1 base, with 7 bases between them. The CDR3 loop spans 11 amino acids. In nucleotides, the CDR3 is TGCAGCGCCGACATTAACTATGGCTACACCTTC. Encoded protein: CSADINYGYTF.

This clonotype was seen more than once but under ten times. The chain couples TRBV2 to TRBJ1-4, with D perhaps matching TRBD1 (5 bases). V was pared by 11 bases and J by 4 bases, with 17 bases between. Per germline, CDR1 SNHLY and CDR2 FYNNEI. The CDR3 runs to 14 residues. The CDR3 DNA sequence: TGTGCCGGAAATCGAGACAGCCGTAATGAAAAACTGTTTTTT. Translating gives CAGNRDSRNEKLFF.